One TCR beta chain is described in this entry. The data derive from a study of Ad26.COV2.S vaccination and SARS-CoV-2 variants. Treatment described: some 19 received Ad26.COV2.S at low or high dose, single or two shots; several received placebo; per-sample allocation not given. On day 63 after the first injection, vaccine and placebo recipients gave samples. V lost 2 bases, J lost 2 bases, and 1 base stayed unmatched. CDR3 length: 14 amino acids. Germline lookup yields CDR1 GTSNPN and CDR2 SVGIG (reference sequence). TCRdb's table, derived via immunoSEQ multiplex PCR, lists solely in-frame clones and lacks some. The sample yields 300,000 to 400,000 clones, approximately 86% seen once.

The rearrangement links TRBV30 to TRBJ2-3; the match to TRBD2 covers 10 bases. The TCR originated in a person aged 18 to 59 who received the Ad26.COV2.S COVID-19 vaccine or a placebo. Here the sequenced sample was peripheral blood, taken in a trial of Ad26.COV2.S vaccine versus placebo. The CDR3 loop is CAWSSGRATDTQYF. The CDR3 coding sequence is TGTGCCTGGAGTAGCGGGAGGGCCACAGATACGCAGTATTTT. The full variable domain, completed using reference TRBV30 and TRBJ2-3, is SQTIHQWPATLVQPVGSPLSLECTVEGTSNPNLYWYRQAAGRGLQLLFYSVGIGQISSEVPQNLSASRPQDRQFILSSKKLLLSDSGFYLCAWSSGRATDTQYFGPGTRLTVL.